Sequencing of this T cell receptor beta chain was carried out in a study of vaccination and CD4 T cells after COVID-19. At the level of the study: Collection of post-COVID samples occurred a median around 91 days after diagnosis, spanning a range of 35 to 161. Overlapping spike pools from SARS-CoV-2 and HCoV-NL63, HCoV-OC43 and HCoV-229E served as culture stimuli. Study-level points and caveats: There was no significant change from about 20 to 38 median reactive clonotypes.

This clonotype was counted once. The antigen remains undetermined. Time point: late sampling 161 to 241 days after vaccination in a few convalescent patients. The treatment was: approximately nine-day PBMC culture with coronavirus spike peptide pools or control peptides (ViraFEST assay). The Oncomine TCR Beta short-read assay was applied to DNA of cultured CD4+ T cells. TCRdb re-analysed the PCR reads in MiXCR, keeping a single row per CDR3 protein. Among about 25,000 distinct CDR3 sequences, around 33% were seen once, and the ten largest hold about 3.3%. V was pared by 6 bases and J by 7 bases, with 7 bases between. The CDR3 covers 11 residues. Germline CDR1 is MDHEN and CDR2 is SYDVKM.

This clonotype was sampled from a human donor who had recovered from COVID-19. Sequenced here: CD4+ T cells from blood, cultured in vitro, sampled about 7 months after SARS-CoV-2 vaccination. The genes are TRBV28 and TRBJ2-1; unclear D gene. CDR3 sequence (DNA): TGTGCCAGCAGCTTAAGGAATGAGCAGTTCTTC. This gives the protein CASSLRNEQFF.